This T cell receptor (beta chain) was sequenced in a study of cytomegalovirus exposure and HLA in healthy donors. Whole-study findings and limits: Under 20,000 TCR beta sequences were associated with HLA alleles at 0.05 false discovery rate in a later analysis.

CDR1 MNHNS and CDR2 SASEGT come from the germline V gene. V shed 1 base and J 0 bases; nucleotides not matched to a gene: 4. CDR3 length: 17 amino acids. 60 Vbeta and 13 Jbeta primers were used in PCR. Data came from immunoSEQ multiplex PCR; TCRdb stores just in-frame clones and leaves some out. The sample holds 150,000 to 200,000 clones, approximately 70% seen once. Notes on this clone: The antigen is unknown.

The V call is TRBV6-1, the J call TRBJ1-4, with 8 bases lining up with TRBD1. The sample comprised PBMCs. This clonotype was sampled from a man in his forties in good health and CMV-seropositive. DNA of the CDR3: TGTGCCAGCAGTGAAGGTTTGGGACAGGCAACTAATGAAAAACTGTTTTTT. Protein: CASSEGLGQATNEKLFF.